One sample yielded the 2 T cell receptor beta chains listed below, sequenced in a study of T cells in Graves' hyperthyroidism and ophthalmopathy (dated by TCRdb to about 2019). Library generation was performed with multiplex PCR. The reads were generated on an Illumina HiSeq 2000. TCR beta CDR3 regions were amplified from RNA transcripts. For the first round of RT-PCR on the TCR CDR3, the HTBI primer set was used together with the Qiagen OneStep RT-PCR kit. The raw public reads went through TCRdb reprocessing: fastp at Q25, MiXCR clone calling, in-frame beta chains kept. Duplicate CDR3 protein sequences are folded into a single record with the most common DNA and genes. This sample gives 380,000 or so distinct CDR3 sequences in total; about 20% of them show up just once. Of the sample, around 3.4% is held by the ten largest clones. Sequenced: blood. The receptors here all came from a woman younger than 35 with Graves' hyperthyroidism.

This clonotype was detected only a few times. This chain uses TRBV28 with TRBJ2-5; either TRBD1 or TRBD2 may fit D (5 bases each). This CDR3 is built from 15 residues. Germline lookup yields CDR1 MDHEN and CDR2 SYDVKM. Trimming removed 3 bases at V and 3 bases at J, with 14 bases between. CDR3 sequence (DNA): TGTGCCAGCAGTTTTTTAGTCGAGGGGAAAGAGACCCAGTACTTC. Its translation: CASSFLVEGKETQYF.

This clonotype has just a few counts. V usage is TRBV12-3 or TRBV12-4 and J usage is TRBJ1-2; unclear D gene. Trimming pared 1 base from V and 4 bases from J, leaving 10 bases between. This CDR3 spans 14 amino acids. The CDR3 DNA reads as TGTGCCAGCAGTTTAGGAGTATCAAGCTATGGCTACACCTTC. Its protein product is CASSLGVSSYGYTF.